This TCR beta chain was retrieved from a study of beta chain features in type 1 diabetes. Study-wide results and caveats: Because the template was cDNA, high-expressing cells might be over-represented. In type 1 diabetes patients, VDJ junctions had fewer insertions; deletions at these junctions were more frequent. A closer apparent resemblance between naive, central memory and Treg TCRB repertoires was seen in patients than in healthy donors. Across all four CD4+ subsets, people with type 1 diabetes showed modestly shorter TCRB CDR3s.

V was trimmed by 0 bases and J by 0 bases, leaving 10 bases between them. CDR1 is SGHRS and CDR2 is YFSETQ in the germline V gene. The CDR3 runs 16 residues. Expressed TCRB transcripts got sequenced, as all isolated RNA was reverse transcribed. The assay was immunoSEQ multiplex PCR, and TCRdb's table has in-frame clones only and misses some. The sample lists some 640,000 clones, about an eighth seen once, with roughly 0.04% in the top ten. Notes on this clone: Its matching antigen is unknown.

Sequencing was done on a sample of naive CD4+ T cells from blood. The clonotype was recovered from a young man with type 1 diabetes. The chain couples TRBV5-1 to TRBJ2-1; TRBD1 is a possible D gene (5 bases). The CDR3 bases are TGCGCCAGCAGCTTGGATTACAGGAGCTCCTACAATGAGCAGTTCTTC. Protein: CASSLDYRSSYNEQFF. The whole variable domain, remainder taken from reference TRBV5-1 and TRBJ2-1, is KAGVTQTPRYLIKTRGQQVTLSCSPISGHRSVSWYQQTPGQGLQFLFEYFSETQRNKGNFPGRFSGRQFSNSRSEMNVSTLELGDSALYLCASSLDYRSSYNEQFFGPGTRLTVL.